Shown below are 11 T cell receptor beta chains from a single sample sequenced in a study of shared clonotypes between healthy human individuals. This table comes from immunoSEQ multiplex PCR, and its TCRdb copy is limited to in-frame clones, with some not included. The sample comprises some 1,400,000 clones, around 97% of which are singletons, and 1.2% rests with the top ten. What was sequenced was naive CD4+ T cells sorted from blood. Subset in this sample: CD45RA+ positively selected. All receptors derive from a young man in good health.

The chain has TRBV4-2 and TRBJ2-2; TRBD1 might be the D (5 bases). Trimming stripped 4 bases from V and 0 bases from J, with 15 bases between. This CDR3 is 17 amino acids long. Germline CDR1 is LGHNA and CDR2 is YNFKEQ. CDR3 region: CASSLPDRSSNTGELFF. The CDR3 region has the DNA TGTGCCAGCAGCCTCCCCGACAGATCTTCGAACACCGGGGAGCTGTTTTTT.

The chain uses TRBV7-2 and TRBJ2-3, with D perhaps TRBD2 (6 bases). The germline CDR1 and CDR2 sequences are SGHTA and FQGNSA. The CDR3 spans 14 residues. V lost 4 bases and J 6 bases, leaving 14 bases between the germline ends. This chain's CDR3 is CASSSLRLDDTQYF. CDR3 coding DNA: TGTGCCAGCAGCTCCCTCCGACTAGACGATACGCAGTATTTT.

The chain's CDR3 is CASSVGQGARVNEKLFF. The CDR3 nucleotides read TGTGCCAGCAGTGTCGGACAGGGAGCGAGGGTTAATGAAAAACTGTTTTTT. The chain carries TRBV6-1 and TRBJ1-4, with TRBD1 matching 8 bases. The CDR3 has 17 residues. The J segment lost 4 bases and the V segment lost 4 bases, leaving 11 bases of the junction unmatched. The germline V gene has CDR1 MNHNS and CDR2 SASEGT.

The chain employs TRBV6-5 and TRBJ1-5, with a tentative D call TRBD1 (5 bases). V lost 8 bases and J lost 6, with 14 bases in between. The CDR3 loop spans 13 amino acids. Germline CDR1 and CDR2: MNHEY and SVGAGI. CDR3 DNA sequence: TGTGCCAGCGCAGGGTTGTTTGGTCAGCCCCAGCATTTT. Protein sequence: CASAGLFGQPQHF.

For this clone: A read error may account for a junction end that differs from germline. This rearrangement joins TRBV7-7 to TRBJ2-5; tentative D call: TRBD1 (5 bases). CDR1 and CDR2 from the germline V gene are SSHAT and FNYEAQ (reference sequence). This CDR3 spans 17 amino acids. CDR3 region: CASSFAVQGAVQETQYF. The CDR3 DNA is TGTGCTAGCAGCTTCGCCGTGCAGGGCGCGGTACAAGAGACCCAGTACTTC.

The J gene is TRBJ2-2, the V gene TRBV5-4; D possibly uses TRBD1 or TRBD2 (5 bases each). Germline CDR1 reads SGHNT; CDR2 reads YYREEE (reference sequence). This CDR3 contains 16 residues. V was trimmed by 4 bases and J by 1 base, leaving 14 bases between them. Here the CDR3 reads CASSRAGTVNTGELFF. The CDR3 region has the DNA TGTGCCAGCAGCAGGGCCGGGACGGTGAACACCGGGGAGCTGTTTTTT. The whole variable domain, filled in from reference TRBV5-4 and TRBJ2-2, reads ETGVTQSPTHLIKTRGQQVTLRCSSQSGHNTVSWYQQALGQGPQFIFQYYREEENGRGNFPPRFSGLQFPNYSSELNVNALELDDSALYLCASSRAGTVNTGELFFGEGSRLTVL.

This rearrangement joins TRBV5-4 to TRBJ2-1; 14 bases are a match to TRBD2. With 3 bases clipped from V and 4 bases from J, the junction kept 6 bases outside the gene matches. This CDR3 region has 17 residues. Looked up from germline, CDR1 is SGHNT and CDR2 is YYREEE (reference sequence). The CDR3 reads CASSSGGTSGSYNEQFF. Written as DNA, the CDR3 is TGTGCCAGCAGCTCAGGGGGGACTAGCGGGAGTTACAATGAGCAGTTCTTC.

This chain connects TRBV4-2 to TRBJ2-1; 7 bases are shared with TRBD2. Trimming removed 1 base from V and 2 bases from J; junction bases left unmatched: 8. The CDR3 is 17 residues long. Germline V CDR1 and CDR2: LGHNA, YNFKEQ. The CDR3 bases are TGTGCCAGCAGCCAAGTACGGCGGGAGAAACCCTACAATGAGCAGTTCTTC. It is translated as CASSQVRREKPYNEQFF.

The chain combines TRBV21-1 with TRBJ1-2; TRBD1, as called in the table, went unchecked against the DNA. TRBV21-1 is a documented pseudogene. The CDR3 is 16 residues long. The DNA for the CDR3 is TGTGCCAGCAGCAAAGGTGGGACAGAAACTAACTATGGCTACACCTTC. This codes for CASSKGGTETNYGYTF.

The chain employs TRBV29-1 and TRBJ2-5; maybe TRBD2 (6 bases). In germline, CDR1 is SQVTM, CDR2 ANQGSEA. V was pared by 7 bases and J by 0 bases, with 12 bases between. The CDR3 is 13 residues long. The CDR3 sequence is CSAGRGYQETQYF. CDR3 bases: TGCAGCGCTGGGCGGGGATACCAAGAGACCCAGTACTTC.

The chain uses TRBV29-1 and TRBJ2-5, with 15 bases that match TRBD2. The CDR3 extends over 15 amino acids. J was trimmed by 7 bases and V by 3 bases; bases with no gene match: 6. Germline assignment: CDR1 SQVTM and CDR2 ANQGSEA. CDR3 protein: CSVEDWTSGRVTQYF. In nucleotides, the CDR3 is TGCAGCGTTGAGGATTGGACTAGCGGGAGGGTGACCCAGTACTTC.